Listed below are T cell receptor beta chains from one sample, sequenced in a study of response to subunit inactivated influenza vaccine. TCRdb redid the calling of the RT-PCR reads with MiXCR, one entry per CDR3 protein. The table lists about 240,000 distinct CDR3 sequences, 9.5% to 15% of them singletons. The material sequenced was non-naive T cells sorted from PBMCs, taken 14 to 15 days before vaccination. These receptors came from a man over 45 who received an inactivated influenza vaccine. Each CDR3 is given with its conserved first and last residue. Fields, in order: CDR3 DNA, CDR3 protein, V gene, D gene, J gene, clone size. D genes are given only for firm matches. Expanded clones get a size class; other rows say once, few or many, or leave the size out.

cdr3_nt: TGTGCCAGCATCAAAAGTCTTAGTCCTGATGAGCAGTTCTTC
cdr3_aa: CASIKSLSPDEQFF
v_call: TRBV7-2
d_call: -
j_call: TRBJ2-1
clone_size: many

cdr3_nt: TGCGCCAGCAGCCAAAACGGGGCCTCTAGCACAGATACGCAGTATTTT
cdr3_aa: CASSQNGASSTDTQYF
v_call: TRBV4-3
d_call: -
j_call: TRBJ2-3
clone_size: -

cdr3_nt: TGCGCCAGCAGCGGAAGAGCGGGAGACGCAGATACGCAGTATTTT
cdr3_aa: CASSGRAGDADTQYF
v_call: TRBV5-1
d_call: TRBD2
j_call: TRBJ2-3
clone_size: many

cdr3_nt: TGCGCCAGCAGCCTCGAGGAAAGCAATCAGCCCCAGCTTTTT
cdr3_aa: CASSLEESNQPQLF
v_call: TRBV4-1
d_call: -
j_call: TRBJ1-5
clone_size: -

cdr3_nt: TGTGCCAGCAGTTTGGCCGGGGGGACCGGCACTGAAGCTTTCTTT
cdr3_aa: CASSLAGGTGTEAFF
v_call: TRBV28
d_call: -
j_call: TRBJ1-1
clone_size: few

cdr3_nt: TGTGCCAGCAGCTCCATTGGGACAGGCTCCTACAATGAGCAGTTCTTC
cdr3_aa: CASSSIGTGSYNEQFF
v_call: TRBV5-5
d_call: TRBD1
j_call: TRBJ2-1
clone_size: many

cdr3_nt: TGTGCCAGCAGCGCGGGAGGCTCCTACGAGCAGTACTTC
cdr3_aa: CASSAGGSYEQYF
v_call: TRBV25-1
d_call: TRBD2
j_call: TRBJ2-7
clone_size: -

cdr3_nt: TGTGCCATCAGTGGGACCGGGACAGGGGCCCTAAGGGCGGACGGGACCCAGTACTTC
cdr3_aa: CAISGTGTGALRADGTQYF
v_call: TRBV10-3
d_call: TRBD1
j_call: TRBJ2-5
clone_size: -

cdr3_nt: TGCAGTGCCTTGTTTCGGGGGGCGCGCAAAAGTAAAGAGACCCAGTACTTC
cdr3_aa: CSALFRGARKSKETQYF
v_call: TRBV20-1
d_call: -
j_call: TRBJ2-5
clone_size: many

cdr3_nt: TGTGCCAGCAGCTTGAGGGGCATCCCGCATGAGCAGTTCTTC
cdr3_aa: CASSLRGIPHEQFF
v_call: TRBV11-3
d_call: -
j_call: TRBJ2-1
clone_size: -

cdr3_nt: TGTGCCATCAGTGAACTACAGGGAGGAGTGGGCTATGGCTACACCTTC
cdr3_aa: CAISELQGGVGYGYTF
v_call: TRBV10-3
d_call: -
j_call: TRBJ1-2
clone_size: few

cdr3_nt: TGTGCCAGCAGCTCAAAAGGGAGTAGAAATTCACCCCTCCACTTT
cdr3_aa: CASSSKGSRNSPLHF
v_call: TRBV7-9
d_call: -
j_call: TRBJ1-6
clone_size: few

cdr3_nt: TGCGCCAGCAGCCAACCGGGAGGGCAGAACACCGGGGAGCTGTTTTTT
cdr3_aa: CASSQPGGQNTGELFF
v_call: TRBV4-3
d_call: TRBD2
j_call: TRBJ2-2
clone_size: few

cdr3_nt: TGTGCCAGCAGCTTTCTGGGGAGCGGACGAAAGCAGTTCTTC
cdr3_aa: CASSFLGSGRKQFF
v_call: TRBV7-2
d_call: -
j_call: TRBJ2-1
clone_size: many

cdr3_nt: TGTGCCAGCAGCCCGGGACTAGCGGGGTTCAACAATGAGCAGTTCTTC
cdr3_aa: CASSPGLAGFNNEQFF
v_call: TRBV7-6
d_call: TRBD2
j_call: TRBJ2-1
clone_size: -

cdr3_nt: TGTGCCAGCAGCCACGCGGACAGGGGTCGGTCGCAGTTCTTC
cdr3_aa: CASSHADRGRSQFF
v_call: TRBV3-1
d_call: TRBD1
j_call: TRBJ2-1
clone_size: few

cdr3_nt: TGTGCCAGCAGCCAAGGAGCTAGCGGGGGGGCCGGACAAGAGACCCAGTACTTC
cdr3_aa: CASSQGASGGAGQETQYF
v_call: TRBV3-1
d_call: TRBD2
j_call: TRBJ2-5
clone_size: few

cdr3_nt: TGTGCCAGCGGTAGGTCGGGAGAAGAGACCCAGTACTTC
cdr3_aa: CASGRSGEETQYF
v_call: TRBV6-6
d_call: -
j_call: TRBJ2-5
clone_size: many

cdr3_nt: TGTGCCAGCAGCCCTGACGGCGGGTACAATGAGCAGTTCTTC
cdr3_aa: CASSPDGGYNEQFF
v_call: TRBV7-9
d_call: -
j_call: TRBJ2-1
clone_size: many

cdr3_nt: TGTGCCAGCAGTTTCGGAAGTGGCGGGCTCGAGCAGTACTTC
cdr3_aa: CASSFGSGGLEQYF
v_call: TRBV12-3/TRBV12-4
d_call: -
j_call: TRBJ2-7
clone_size: few

cdr3_nt: TGTGCCTGGAGAGGACTAGCGGGGGCTGGGGCCGGGGAGCTGTTTTTT
cdr3_aa: CAWRGLAGAGAGELFF
v_call: TRBV30
d_call: TRBD2
j_call: TRBJ2-2
clone_size: -

cdr3_nt: TGTGCCAGCACCCCGACAGTACAGAACACTGAAGCTTTCTTT
cdr3_aa: CASTPTVQNTEAFF
v_call: TRBV12-3/TRBV12-4
d_call: -
j_call: TRBJ1-1
clone_size: -

cdr3_nt: TGTGCCATCAGTGCACGTTTGGGGAACACCGGGGAGCTGTTTTTT
cdr3_aa: CAISARLGNTGELFF
v_call: TRBV10-3
d_call: -
j_call: TRBJ2-2
clone_size: -

cdr3_nt: TGTGCCAGCAGTCGTCCCGGGACCCGGGCGGACACAGATACGCAGTATTTT
cdr3_aa: CASSRPGTRADTDTQYF
v_call: TRBV28
d_call: -
j_call: TRBJ2-3
clone_size: many

cdr3_nt: TGTGCCAGCGCGGTCAGCTCGGCCGAAAAACTGTTTTTT
cdr3_aa: CASAVSSAEKLFF
v_call: TRBV7-6
d_call: -
j_call: TRBJ1-4
clone_size: few

cdr3_nt: TGTGCCAGCCAGGCACCAGCAGATACGCAGTATTTT
cdr3_aa: CASQAPADTQYF
v_call: TRBV12-3/TRBV12-4
d_call: -
j_call: TRBJ2-3
clone_size: many

cdr3_nt: TGTGCCAGCAGCTTCGGTCAGGGGACTAATTCACCCCTCCACTTT
cdr3_aa: CASSFGQGTNSPLHF
v_call: TRBV11-2
d_call: -
j_call: TRBJ1-6
clone_size: -

cdr3_nt: TGTGCCAGCAGTGATACTAGTTCCTCAGATACGCAGTATTTT
cdr3_aa: CASSDTSSSDTQYF
v_call: TRBV9
d_call: -
j_call: TRBJ2-3
clone_size: many

cdr3_nt: TGTGCCAGCAGGTCGAATTTGAACACTGAAGCTTTCTTT
cdr3_aa: CASRSNLNTEAFF
v_call: TRBV12-3/TRBV12-4
d_call: -
j_call: TRBJ1-1
clone_size: -

cdr3_nt: TGTGCCAGCAGCGTGAGACTAGATCACGATGAGCAGTACTTC
cdr3_aa: CASSVRLDHDEQYF
v_call: TRBV7-6
d_call: -
j_call: TRBJ2-7
clone_size: -

cdr3_nt: TGTGCCATCAGTGTGGTGGAGGCGATACCAGATACGCAGTATTTT
cdr3_aa: CAISVVEAIPDTQYF
v_call: TRBV10-3
d_call: -
j_call: TRBJ2-3
clone_size: many

cdr3_nt: TGTGCCAGCAGTTCCGGGTTCGGAGAGCTGTTTTTT
cdr3_aa: CASSSGFGELFF
v_call: TRBV25-1
d_call: -
j_call: TRBJ2-2
clone_size: -

cdr3_nt: TGTGCCAGCAGCTCGACAGGGCTGCCCCAGCATTTT
cdr3_aa: CASSSTGLPQHF
v_call: TRBV7-9
d_call: TRBD1
j_call: TRBJ1-5
clone_size: -

cdr3_nt: TGTGCCAGCAGCCAAGACAGGGAAACGGCTGAAGCTTTCTTT
cdr3_aa: CASSQDRETAEAFF
v_call: TRBV4-2
d_call: -
j_call: TRBJ1-1
clone_size: many

cdr3_nt: TGTGCCAGCAGTTACTCGAGTATCCGGATTTACGAGCAGTACTTC
cdr3_aa: CASSYSSIRIYEQYF
v_call: TRBV6-5
d_call: -
j_call: TRBJ2-7
clone_size: few

cdr3_nt: TGTGCCAGCAGCTCCCTACTAGCGGGAGGTAGCGGTGAGCAGTTCTTC
cdr3_aa: CASSSLLAGGSGEQFF
v_call: TRBV7-3
d_call: TRBD2
j_call: TRBJ2-1
clone_size: -

cdr3_nt: TGCGCCAGCAGCTGGGACTTTAACACTGAAGCTTTCTTT
cdr3_aa: CASSWDFNTEAFF
v_call: TRBV5-1
d_call: -
j_call: TRBJ1-1
clone_size: few

cdr3_nt: TGTGCCAGCAGCCAATTGCAGACCCAGTACTTC
cdr3_aa: CASSQLQTQYF
v_call: TRBV14
d_call: -
j_call: TRBJ2-5
clone_size: -

cdr3_nt: TGTGCCAGCAGTCCCCGGGGAGGCCGCCTAGGCGAGCAGTACTTC
cdr3_aa: CASSPRGGRLGEQYF
v_call: TRBV28
d_call: -
j_call: TRBJ2-7
clone_size: -

cdr3_nt: TGTGCCAGCAGCTTAGCGCCCAGGGAGGCTGAAGCTTTCTTT
cdr3_aa: CASSLAPREAEAFF
v_call: TRBV7-2
d_call: -
j_call: TRBJ1-1
clone_size: many

cdr3_nt: TGTGCCAGCAGCCAGACAGGGAGTGGACAGCCCCAGCATTTT
cdr3_aa: CASSQTGSGQPQHF
v_call: TRBV7-2
d_call: TRBD1
j_call: TRBJ1-5
clone_size: few

cdr3_nt: TGCAGTGCTAGATCCCGGGACAGCGTCAATGAGCAGTTCTTC
cdr3_aa: CSARSRDSVNEQFF
v_call: TRBV20-1
d_call: TRBD1
j_call: TRBJ2-1
clone_size: -

cdr3_nt: TGTGCCAGCAGCCCTCGATCGGGACAGGGGGCAACCTACAATGAGCAGTTCTTC
cdr3_aa: CASSPRSGQGATYNEQFF
v_call: TRBV13
d_call: TRBD1
j_call: TRBJ2-1
clone_size: -

cdr3_nt: TGTGCCAGCAGTTTAGGGACAGGATCGGGGTCACCCCTCCACTTT
cdr3_aa: CASSLGTGSGSPLHF
v_call: TRBV28
d_call: TRBD1
j_call: TRBJ1-6
clone_size: -

cdr3_nt: TGTGCCAGCAGCGGGACAGGGTATGAAAAACTGTTTTTT
cdr3_aa: CASSGTGYEKLFF
v_call: TRBV9
d_call: TRBD1
j_call: TRBJ1-4
clone_size: -